The sequence of this T cell receptor (beta chain) was determined in a study of blood T cell repertoires in COVID-19. Overall study context: Donors in the United States, Italy and Spain gave samples during acute or convalescent COVID-19. Sources were T cells, B-cell-depleted T cells, or PBMCs; the material itself was cDNA or gDNA.

CDR1 is MDHEN, CDR2 SYDVKM, per germline. This CDR3 region has 15 residues. With V trimmed by 3 bases and J by 6 bases, 8 bases remained unmatched. In the original workflow: Reference gene primer amplification gave estimated nucleated cell counts. The protocol was immunoSEQ multiplex PCR, while the TCRdb copy is restricted to in-frame clones and leaves out a portion. The V and J calls and clone size are taken from that table; D and trimming were inferred from the DNA. Among about 250,000 clones listed, around 83% were seen once. Specimen: peripheral blood. The receptor was isolated from an older man with acute or convalescent COVID-19. The chain is built from TRBV28 and TRBJ1-1; TRBD1 aligns across 9 bases. CDR3 protein: CASSLGDRESAEAFF. The CDR3 DNA follows: TGTGCCAGCAGTTTGGGGGACAGGGAAAGTGCTGAAGCTTTCTTT.